Below are 32 T cell receptor beta chains sequenced from a single sample in a study of T cell changes during pregnancy in multiple sclerosis. Measured with immunoSEQ multiplex PCR; TCRdb has only the in-frame clones, and not every one. The sample carries around 50,000 clones, approximately 90% recorded once. The specimen comprised peripheral blood, sampled in the first trimester of pregnancy. The receptors were gathered from a female donor with multiple sclerosis, enrolled in a pregnancy study.

CDR3 in amino acids: CASSPGGQVVYGYTF. The CDR3 DNA follows: TGTGCCAGCAGCCCAGGCGGACAAGTGGTCTATGGCTACACCTTC. The chain has TRBV9 and TRBJ1-2; maybe TRBD1 (5 bases). Germline values: CDR1 SGDLS, CDR2 YYNGEE. This CDR3 comprises 15 residues. V dropped 4 bases and J dropped 4 bases, with 17 bases sitting between them.

The V call is TRBV6-1, the J call TRBJ1-5; D perhaps matches TRBD1 (6 bases). Germline values: CDR1 MNHNS, CDR2 SASEGT. Between the trimmed V and J ends, which lost 5 bases and 2 bases, there was a span of 13 bases. The CDR3 consists of 15 residues. Here the CDR3 reads CASSRGGAGNQPQHF. The DNA for the CDR3 is TGTGCCAGCAGTCGGGGGGGGGCTGGCAATCAGCCCCAGCATTTT.

Only one count was recorded for this clone. J is TRBJ1-5 and V is TRBV2; D call uncertain. In germline, CDR1 is SNHLY, CDR2 FYNNEI. Trimming removed 6 bases at V and 2 bases at J, with 11 bases between. This CDR3 is 14 amino acids long. The CDR3 loop reads CASSPERGNQPQHF. CDR3 DNA sequence: TGTGCCAGCAGCCCCGAGCGGGGCAATCAGCCCCAGCATTTT.

The CDR3 loop reads CASSDRGLEETQYF. For the CDR3, the DNA is TGTGCCAGTAGTGACAGGGGGTTGGAAGAGACCCAGTACTTC. The V gene is TRBV19, the J gene TRBJ2-5; 9 bases align to TRBD1. Trimming at V came to 5 bases and at J to 3 bases, leaving 4 bases not matched to a gene. CDR3 length equals 14 residues. Germline V gene lookup returns CDR1 LNHDA and CDR2 SQIVND (reference sequence). The variable domain in full, with the rest retrieved from reference TRBV19 and TRBJ2-5, is DGGITQSPKYLFRKEGQNVTLSCEQNLNHDAMYWYRQDPGQGLRLIYYSQIVNDFQKGDIAEGYSVSREKKESFPLTVTSAQKNPTAFYLCASSDRGLEETQYFGPGTRLLVL.

The chain links TRBV28 to TRBJ1-6; D possibly corresponds to TRBD1 (5 bases). This CDR3 contains 19 residues. Trimming pared 3 bases from V and 0 bases from J, leaving 18 bases between. The germline CDR1 and CDR2 sequences are MDHEN and SYDVKM. CDR3 loop: CASSFPSRDYSSYNSPLHF. CDR3 in DNA: TGTGCCAGCAGTTTTCCGTCAAGGGACTATAGCTCCTATAATTCACCCCTCCACTTT.

J is TRBJ2-2 and V is TRBV2, with D maybe TRBD2 (5 bases). Germline-derived CDR1 and CDR2 are SNHLY and FYNNEI. Trimming removed 7 bases from V and 0 bases from J, with 9 bases in between. CDR3 length: 14 residues. Here the CDR3 reads CASKIGANTGELFF. The CDR3 coding sequence is TGTGCCAGCAAGATCGGGGCGAACACCGGGGAGCTGTTTTTT.

The gene calls are TRBV11-2 and TRBJ2-2, with 12 bases identical to TRBD1. From germline, CDR1 is SGHAT and CDR2 FQNNGV. CDR3 size: 15 residues. J gave up 6 bases and V 4 bases, and 3 bases lay outside the gene matches. CDR3 DNA sequence: TGTGCCAGCAGCTCCCGGGACAGGGGGCCCGGGGAGCTGTTTTTT. Residues: CASSSRDRGPGELFF.

The V gene is TRBV27, the J gene TRBJ2-5; D not resolved. Germline CDR1 MNHEY, CDR2 SMNVEV (reference sequence). This CDR3 region has 14 residues. The germline V and J ends were trimmed by 5 bases and 5 bases, with 15 bases remaining between them. The CDR3 is CASSRVYLAETQYF. The CDR3 nucleotides are TGTGCCAGCAGTCGGGTCTACCTCGCGGAGACCCAGTACTTC.

CDR3 loop: CASSTTGGPTGELFF. The CDR3 coding sequence is TGTGCCAGTAGTACTACGGGGGGGCCCACCGGGGAGCTGTTTTTT. This chain joins TRBV19 and TRBJ2-2; the match to TRBD2 covers 8 bases. V shed 4 bases and J 4 bases; nucleotides not matched to a gene: 5. CDR1 and CDR2 from the germline V gene are LNHDA and SQIVND (reference sequence). CDR3 length: 15 residues. The whole variable domain, filled in from reference TRBV19 and TRBJ2-2, reads DGGITQSPKYLFRKEGQNVTLSCEQNLNHDAMYWYRQDPGQGLRLIYYSQIVNDFQKGDIAEGYSVSREKKESFPLTVTSAQKNPTAFYLCASSTTGGPTGELFFGEGSRLTVL.

This clone appeared a single time. V and J are TRBV7-2 and TRBJ2-2; 8 bases fit TRBD1. The J segment lost 1 base and the V segment lost 0 bases, leaving 1 base of the junction unmatched. The length of the CDR3 is 16 residues. Per the germline V gene, CDR1 is SGHTA and CDR2 is FQGNSA. CDR3 region: CASSLAGQGNTGELFF. CDR3 nucleotide sequence: TGTGCCAGCAGCTTAGCCGGACAGGGGAACACCGGGGAGCTGTTTTTT.

The chain recombines TRBV4-2 with TRBJ2-7; the D gene is possibly TRBD1 (6 bases). The ends were cut back, 1 base at V and 0 bases at J, with 10 bases in the middle. The CDR3 is made up of 15 amino acids. Germline CDR1 LGHNA, CDR2 YNFKEQ. CDR3 in amino acids: CASSQVWDTSYEQYF. Written as DNA, the CDR3 is TGTGCCAGCAGCCAAGTTTGGGACACCTCCTACGAGCAGTACTTC.

This clone occurred a few times. V gene TRBV5-6 combines with J gene TRBJ1-2, with D tentatively TRBD1 (5 bases). The CDR3 length is 11 residues. Trimming stripped 6 bases from V and 5 bases from J, with 8 bases between. In germline, CDR1 is SGHDT, CDR2 YYEEEE. The CDR3 DNA follows: TGTGCCAGCAAAGGGGTATATGGCTACACCTTC. Protein: CASKGVYGYTF.

J is TRBJ1-5 and V is TRBV6-6; TRBD1 is a possible D gene (6 bases). CDR1 is MNHNY, CDR2 SVGAGI, per germline (reference sequence). Trimming shortened V by 2 bases and J by 4 bases, and 12 bases separated the two germline ends. The CDR3 loop spans 15 amino acids. CDR3 region: CASSYQAGVNQPQHF. Written as DNA, the CDR3 is TGTGCCAGCAGTTACCAAGCAGGGGTGAATCAGCCCCAGCATTTT.

The chain employs TRBV25-1 and TRBJ2-5, with D tentatively TRBD2 (6 bases). Germline V lookup: CDR1 MGHDK, CDR2 SYGVNS. The V end was cut by 8 bases, the J end by 7 bases, with 11 bases between. This CDR3 is 11 amino acids long. The CDR3 sequence: CASGGGGTQYF. The CDR3 region has the DNA TGTGCCAGCGGGGGAGGCGGGACCCAGTACTTC.

The chain carries TRBV19 and TRBJ2-7; 8 bases are shared with TRBD1. Trimming cost V 3 bases and J 3 bases; bases outside gene matches: 7. Germline CDR1 reads LNHDA; CDR2 reads SQIVND (reference sequence). CDR3 length: 15 residues. The CDR3 bases are TGTGCCAGTAGTATGGGGACAGGACGGAACTACGAGCAGTACTTC. Translated, it gives CASSMGTGRNYEQYF. The whole variable domain, remainder taken from reference TRBV19 and TRBJ2-7, is DGGITQSPKYLFRKEGQNVTLSCEQNLNHDAMYWYRQDPGQGLRLIYYSQIVNDFQKGDIAEGYSVSREKKESFPLTVTSAQKNPTAFYLCASSMGTGRNYEQYFGPGTRLTVT.

This chain connects TRBV29-1 to TRBJ1-1; perhaps TRBD1 as D (6 bases). Germline V gives CDR1 SQVTM, CDR2 ANQGSEA. Trimming stripped 4 bases from V and 1 base from J, with 10 bases between. The CDR3 runs 13 residues. The DNA for the CDR3 is TGCAGCGTTGGAACAGGGAAGAACACTGAAGCTTTCTTT. It codes for CSVGTGKNTEAFF. Complete variable domain (other parts from reference TRBV29-1 and TRBJ1-1): SAVISQKPSRDICQRGTSLTIQCQVDSQVTMMFWYRQQPGQSLTLIATANQGSEATYESGFVIDKFPISRPNLTFSTLTVSNMSPEDSSIYLCSVGTGKNTEAFFGQGTRLTVV.

The chain uses TRBV5-1 and TRBJ2-7; a possible D gene is TRBD1 (5 bases). The CDR3 length is 15 residues. The V gene's germline CDR1 is SGHRS and CDR2 YFSETQ. V was trimmed by 3 bases and J by 6 bases, leaving 19 bases between them. The CDR3 coding sequence is TGCGCCAGCAGCTCTCAGGGATACTCTGGACCCGAGCAGTACTTC. Encoded protein: CASSSQGYSGPEQYF.

The V call is TRBV30, the J call TRBJ2-7; 11 bases match TRBD1. V dropped 3 bases and J dropped 5; count of bases not matched to a gene: 6. This CDR3 has 14 residues. CDR1 is GTSNPN and CDR2 is SVGIG in the germline V gene (reference sequence). CDR3 region: CAWSPGQGVDEQYF. For the CDR3, the DNA is TGTGCCTGGAGCCCGGGACAGGGGGTGGACGAGCAGTACTTC.

The rearrangement joins TRBV19 to TRBJ1-2; D gene ambiguous. The CDR3 totals 15 residues. CDR1 is LNHDA and CDR2 is SQIVND in the germline V gene (reference sequence). V was pared by 5 bases and J by 4 bases, with 17 bases between. The CDR3 reads CASSPRPPRGYGYTF. The CDR3 DNA sequence: TGTGCCAGTAGTCCGCGCCCTCCCCGCGGCTATGGCTACACCTTC.

This chain connects TRBV5-1 to TRBJ2-1; 8 nucleotides match TRBD1. Germline V gene sequence: CDR1 SGHRS, CDR2 YFSETQ. This CDR3 has 15 amino acids. After removal of 0 bases from V and 4 bases from J, the junction contained 3 bases not matched to a gene. CDR3 amino acids: CASSLADRDYNEQFF. CDR3 bases: TGCGCCAGCAGCTTGGCGGACAGGGATTACAATGAGCAGTTCTTC. Complete variable domain (other parts from reference TRBV5-1 and TRBJ2-1): KAGVTQTPRYLIKTRGQQVTLSCSPISGHRSVSWYQQTPGQGLQFLFEYFSETQRNKGNFPGRFSGRQFSNSRSEMNVSTLELGDSALYLCASSLADRDYNEQFFGPGTRLTVL.

Only one count was recorded for this clone. The chain links TRBV7-2 to TRBJ2-7; possible D gene TRBD2, 6 bases. The CDR3 covers 13 residues. With 5 bases removed from V and 7 bases from J, the gap between germline ends came to 15 bases. CDR1 and CDR2 from the germline V gene are SGHTA and FQGNSA. The CDR3 loop is CASSPPNGGEQYF. In DNA, the CDR3 is TGTGCCAGCAGCCCCCCCAACGGGGGTGAGCAGTACTTC.

The chain's CDR3 is CASSRDRVVTDTQYF. The CDR3 nucleotides are TGTGCCAGCTCACGGGACAGGGTGGTGACAGATACGCAGTATTTT. The gene calls are TRBV18 and TRBJ2-3; 9 bases are shared with TRBD1. Per the germline V gene, CDR1 is KGHSH and CDR2 is LQKENI. V was clipped by 4 bases and J by 3 bases; unmatched bases: 5. The CDR3 extends over 15 amino acids.

V usage is TRBV11-3 and J usage is TRBJ1-1; D remains unclear. The length of the CDR3 is 13 residues. V was trimmed by 1 base and J by 1 base, leaving 4 bases between them. CDR1 is SGHNT, CDR2 YENEEA, per germline. The CDR3 loop reads CASSLARNTEAFF. The DNA for the CDR3 is TGTGCCAGCAGCTTAGCCAGGAACACTGAAGCTTTCTTT.

The genes are TRBV9 and TRBJ2-1; 9 nucleotides agree with TRBD1. CDR1 and CDR2 (germline): SGDLS, YYNGEE. V lost 4 bases to trimming and J lost 6 bases; unmatched junction nucleotides: 17. CDR3 size: 18 residues. The CDR3 DNA sequence: TGTGCCAGCAGCCCCCAGTATCTCCGGGACAGGGATCTCAATGAGCAGTTCTTC. It is translated as CASSPQYLRDRDLNEQFF.

The chain employs TRBV18 and TRBJ1-2, with 10 bases matching TRBD1. Germline assignment: CDR1 KGHSH and CDR2 LQKENI. The ends lost 2 bases at V and 5 bases at J; junction bases unmatched: 11. The CDR3 is 17 amino acids. DNA of the CDR3: TGTGCCAGCTCACCAGCTATACCGGGACAGGGGTCATATGGCTACACCTTC. Translating it yields CASSPAIPGQGSYGYTF. The complete variable domain, with remaining parts taken from reference TRBV18 and TRBJ1-2, reads NAGVMQNPRHLVRRRGQEARLRCSPMKGHSHVYWYRQLPEEGLKFMVYLQKENIIDESGMPKERFSAEFPKEGPSILRIQQVVRGDSAAYFCASSPAIPGQGSYGYTFGSGTRLTVV.

In this sample, this clone turned up a few times. The chain recombines TRBV27 with TRBJ1-2, with D possibly being TRBD1 (6 bases). V was shortened by 5 bases and J by 3 bases, with 16 bases between the two germline ends. The CDR3 is 15 amino acids. The germline CDR1 and CDR2 sequences are MNHEY and SMNVEV (reference sequence). The CDR3 bases are TGTGCCAGCAGTCCCGCACCGACAGGTTACTATGGCTACACCTTC. This gives the protein CASSPAPTGYYGYTF.

This clone was found a few times. This rearrangement joins TRBV9 to TRBJ1-2, with 9 bases lining up with TRBD1. The CDR3 extends over 15 amino acids. The V and J ends lost 2 bases and 7 bases, in that order; junction bases with no gene match: 9. CDR1 is SGDLS, CDR2 YYNGEE, per germline. CDR3 sequence reads: CASSVAGTGSIGYTF. For the CDR3, the DNA is TGTGCCAGCAGCGTGGCCGGGACAGGGTCGATTGGCTACACCTTC. The entire variable domain, with the rest obtained from reference TRBV9 and TRBJ1-2, is as follows: DSGVTQTPKHLITATGQRVTLRCSPRSGDLSVYWYQQSLDQGLQFLIQYYNGEERAKGNILERFSAQQFPDLHSELNLSSLELGDSALYFCASSVAGTGSIGYTFGSGTRLTVV.

The chain employs TRBV5-1 and TRBJ2-7; TRBD2 matches at 11 bases. Germline CDR1 and CDR2: SGHRS and YFSETQ. V was pared by 4 bases and J by 3 bases, with 6 bases of the junction left unmatched. The CDR3 has 15 amino acids. The CDR3 DNA reads TGCGCCAGCAGCCGGGTCCTAGCGGGGGGCTACGAGCAGTACTTC. This gives the protein CASSRVLAGGYEQYF.

This chain joins TRBV29-1 and TRBJ1-2, with 10 positions matching TRBD1. J lost 4 bases, V lost 6 bases, and 5 bases had no gene match. The CDR3 extends over 13 amino acids. Germline values: CDR1 SQVTM, CDR2 ANQGSEA. CDR3 amino acids: CSVARTGGYGYTF. CDR3 in DNA: TGCAGCGTCGCGAGGACAGGGGGCTATGGCTACACCTTC.

The chain carries TRBV7-8 and TRBJ2-5; 10 bases line up with TRBD2. J was trimmed by 11 bases and V by 0 bases; bases with no gene match: 9. The CDR3 totals 15 residues. Germline loops: CDR1 SGHVS, CDR2 FQNEAQ. The CDR3 is CASSLARSGGTSQYF. In DNA form, the CDR3 reads TGTGCCAGCAGCTTAGCGCGTAGCGGGGGGACATCACAGTACTTC.

The rearrangement uses TRBV10-3 and TRBJ1-1; 11 bases align to TRBD1. CDR3 length: 13 residues. Germline CDR1 reads ENHRY; CDR2 reads SYGVKD. J was trimmed by 1 base and V by 10 bases; bases with no gene match: 2. This CDR3 is CATGQGANTEAFF. CDR3 coding DNA: TGTGCCACTGGACAGGGGGCGAACACTGAAGCTTTCTTT.

The chain has TRBV6-6 and TRBJ2-2, with D tentatively TRBD1 (6 bases). CDR1 and CDR2 from the germline V gene are MNHNY and SVGAGI (reference sequence). Trimming removed 6 bases from V and 6 bases from J, with 11 bases in between. The CDR3 contains 13 residues. The CDR3 coding sequence is TGTGCCAGCAGCCGCAGGGGTCCCGGGGAGCTGTTTTTT. Protein: CASSRRGPGELFF.